This T cell receptor (beta chain) was retrieved from a study of cytomegalovirus exposure and HLA in healthy donors. Concerning this clone: Its antigen is not identified.

Study-wide points: Some TCR beta chains (roughly 150 of them) were listed as cytomegalovirus-associated. Later on, analysis showed that most CMV-associated TCR beta chains appeared to be HLA-restricted. Some V segments, TRBV6-2 and TRBV6-3 among them, were indistinguishable and were therefore excluded.

The CDR3 runs 15 residues. Trimming cost V 6 bases and J 1 base, with 15 bases left between them. The germline V gene encodes CDR1 LNHDA and CDR2 SQIVND (reference sequence). 13 Jbeta primers and 60 Vbeta primers were used for the PCR. Profiled with immunoSEQ multiplex PCR; TCRdb holds only in-frame clones, not every one. The table for this sample gives roughly 80,000 clones. Sequenced material: PBMCs. V is TRBV19 and J is TRBJ1-2; D is unclear. This sequence was found in a woman in her 30s in good health and CMV-seronegative. This CDR3 is CASRHYQALNYGYTF. CDR3 coding DNA: TGTGCCAGTAGACACTATCAAGCCCTTAACTATGGCTACACCTTC.